These T cell receptor beta chains were read from a single sample in a study of T cell responses to AZD1222 COVID-19 vaccine. Data came from immunoSEQ multiplex PCR; TCRdb stores just in-frame clones and leaves some out. This sample yields around 56,000 clones, of which more than 70% are seen a single time; roughly 15% belongs to the top ten. The sequences come from peripheral blood, collected 28 days after the second AZD1222 dose. Source of these receptors: an adult who received the AZD1222 COVID-19 vaccine. The CDR3 runs from the conserved cysteine through the conserved F or W. The D gene is left open where the match is weak. Not all rows give a size; the values are once, few, many and, for expanded clones, a class.

TRBJ2-1 | . | few | TRBV4-2 | TGTGCCAGCAGCCCAGACGGGCTCAATGAGCAGTTCTTC | CASSPDGLNEQFF
TRBJ1-6 | . | . | TRBV2 | TGTGCCAGCAAGTGGCAGGCGGCTTCACCCCTCCACTTT | CASKWQAASPLHF
TRBJ2-1 | . | once | TRBV12-1 | TGTGCCAGCAGCTCGCGACTAGAATCCTACAATGAGCAGTTCTTC | CASSSRLESYNEQFF
TRBJ1-6 | . | . | TRBV12-3/TRBV12-4 | TGTGCCAGTGGGACAAGATATAATTCACCCCTCCACTTT | CASGTRYNSPLHF
TRBJ2-7 | . | . | TRBV25-1 | TGTGCCAGCAGTGAATTGGGTCCCTACGAGCAGTACTTC | CASSELGPYEQYF
TRBJ2-2 | . | . | TRBV27 | TGTGCCAGCAGTTTGCAAGGGGCGAACACCGGGGAGCTGTTTTTT | CASSLQGANTGELFF
TRBJ2-5 | TRBD2 | once | TRBV19 | TGTGCCAGTAGGAGCGGGAGGGACGCACAACAGACCCAGTACTTC | CASRSGRDAQQTQYF
TRBJ2-7 | . | . | TRBV21-1 | TGTGCCAGCAGCAGCTTCTCGGACAGGGGGCCGAGCTCCTACGAGCAGTACTTC | CASSSFSDRGPSSYEQYF
TRBJ1-4 | . | . | TRBV11-3 | TGTGCCAGCAGCTTAGGGGGCTGGACACTTACAAATGAAAAACTGTTTTTT | CASSLGGWTLTNEKLFF
TRBJ2-1 | . | once | TRBV7-2 | TGTGCCAGCAGCTTAGAGATCTCCTACAATGAGCAGTTCTTC | CASSLEISYNEQFF
TRBJ2-1 | TRBD2 | . | TRBV3-1/TRBV3-2 | TGTGCCAGTAGCGGGACTAGCGGGAGCAGTGAGCAGTTCTTC | CASSGTSGSSEQFF
TRBJ1-4 | . | . | TRBV9 | TGTGCCAGCAGCGTAGGGGGGAATGAAAAACTGTTTTTT | CASSVGGNEKLFF
TRBJ2-1 | TRBD2 | . | TRBV12-5 | TGTGCTAGTGGTTCGGGACTAGCGGGGGTAAATGAGCAGTTCTTC | CASGSGLAGVNEQFF
TRBJ1-1 | . | . | TRBV19 | TGTGCCAGTAGTATAGATCTCGGGAACACTGAAGCTTTCTTT | CASSIDLGNTEAFF
TRBJ2-7 | TRBD1 | . | TRBV5-1 | TGCGCCAGCAGGCAGGGACAGGGGCACCACGAGCAGTACTTC | CASRQGQGHHEQYF
TRBJ2-5 | . | . | TRBV6-2/TRBV6-3 | TGTGCCAGCAGTTACAGGAGGTACCAAGAGACCCAGTACTTC | CASSYRRYQETQYF
TRBJ1-2 | TRBD1 | . | TRBV30 | TGTGCCTGGAGTAGTCAGGGGGCGGTTGGCTACACCTTC | CAWSSQGAVGYTF
TRBJ1-1 | . | few | TRBV7-9 | TGTGCCAGCGGCGGCGGGGTTAGGATAGACACTGAAGCTTTCTTT | CASGGGVRIDTEAFF
TRBJ1-6 | TRBD1 | . | TRBV6-5 | TGTGCCAGCAGTTACGGGACAGGGGTTCACCCCCTCCACTTT | CASSYGTGVHPLHF
TRBJ2-7 | . | once | TRBV19 | TGTGCCAGTAGTATAGCCATGGACGGCTCCTACGAGCAGTACTTC | CASSIAMDGSYEQYF
TRBJ1-1 | TRBD1 | . | TRBV19 | TGTGCCAGTAGTTCCGGTCACAGGGGCCCCACTGAAGCTTTCTTT | CASSSGHRGPTEAFF
TRBJ1-2 | TRBD1 | . | TRBV6-5 | TGTGCCAGCAGACCCGGGACAGGGGAAGGCTACACCTTC | CASRPGTGEGYTF
TRBJ1-2 | . | . | TRBV2 | TGTGCCAGCAGTGCTTCGGGTGGAACTCGCTCTTTCTATGGCTACACCTTC | CASSASGGTRSFYGYTF
TRBJ1-1 | . | . | TRBV13 | TGTGCCAGCAGCTTAGGACAGGCGGCAGAAGCTTTCTTT | CASSLGQAAEAFF
TRBJ2-1 | . | . | TRBV9 | TGTGCCAGCAGCGCACCCAGGGCTAGCAGGGAAAATGAGCAGTTCTTC | CASSAPRASRENEQFF
TRBJ1-1 | . | . | TRBV10-3 | TGTGCCATCAGCGCGAAGGGGGAGTTGGCTTTCTTT | CAISAKGELAFF
TRBJ2-7 | TRBD2 | . | TRBV5-4 | TGTGCCAGCAGCTCTCTAGCGGGAGCGAATCACGAGCAGTACTTC | CASSSLAGANHEQYF
TRBJ1-6 | . | . | TRBV7-3 | TGTGCCAGCAGCTTAAACTCACGGTCACCCCTCCACTTT | CASSLNSRSPLHF
TRBJ2-1 | TRBD2 | . | TRBV18 | TGTGCCAGCTCACCCCAGGCGGGAGGCAATGAGCAGTTCTTC | CASSPQAGGNEQFF
TRBJ1-6 | TRBD1 | once | TRBV7-9 | TGTGCCAGCAGCTTGGACAGGTCTAGTTCACCCCTCCACTTT | CASSLDRSSSPLHF
TRBJ1-5 | . | once | TRBV30 | TGTGCCTGGAGCGGCGAGGGGCTTCCCATTCAGCCCCAGCATTTT | CAWSGEGLPIQPQHF
TRBJ2-6 | . | . | TRBV7-7 | TGTGCCAGCAGCTTAGATCAGGGGCCAGGGGCCAACGTCCTGACTTTC | CASSLDQGPGANVLTF
TRBJ2-1 | . | . | TRBV6-5 | TGTGCCAGCACTATCTCTCACCGGACCCACAATGAGCAGTTCTTC | CASTISHRTHNEQFF
TRBJ1-1 | TRBD1 | . | TRBV5-1 | TGCGCCAGCAGCGCCGGACAGGGGGTAGGGCGTGAAGCTTTCTTT | CASSAGQGVGREAFF
TRBJ2-3 | . | few | TRBV29-1 | TGCAGCGTCAAAGAGGGGGGAAGTAGCACAGATACGCAGTATTTT | CSVKEGGSSTDTQYF
TRBJ2-7 | . | . | TRBV12-3/TRBV12-4 | TGTGCCAGCAGTTTGGACAGAACCTACGAGCAGTACTTC | CASSLDRTYEQYF
TRBJ1-1 | . | . | TRBV11-2 | TGTGCCAGCAGCCAGGGGTTGAACACTGAAGCTTTCTTT | CASSQGLNTEAFF
TRBJ1-2 | . | once | TRBV19 | TGTGCCAGTAGTATGGTTGAGGTTTTTAACTATGGCTACACCTTC | CASSMVEVFNYGYTF
TRBJ2-1 | . | once | TRBV21-1 | TGTGCCAGTGCTCTGCGGACAAGACTAGCGCTTAACAATGAGCAGTTCTTC | CASALRTRLALNNEQFF
TRBJ2-1 | TRBD1 | . | TRBV5-8 | TGTGCCAGCAGCTTACACCGGGACAGGGCTGACAATGAGCAGTTCTTC | CASSLHRDRADNEQFF
TRBJ1-6 | . | . | TRBV29-1 | TGCAGCGTCAAAGACGGGAATTCACCCCTCCACTTT | CSVKDGNSPLHF
TRBJ2-5 | TRBD2 | . | TRBV18 | TGTGCCAGCTCACCCGGGACTAGCGGGGGAGAGACCCAGTACTTC | CASSPGTSGGETQYF
TRBJ1-5 | . | . | TRBV21-1 | . | CASSKGYSDFGKGNQPQHF
TRBJ1-1 | . | . | TRBV2 | TGTGCCAGCAGTGGAAGGCGGCTGAACACTGAAGCTTTCTTT | CASSGRRLNTEAFF
TRBJ1-2 | TRBD1 | . | TRBV6-4 | TGTGCCAGCAGGGACACCGGGACAGGGTTTTATAATGGCTACACCTTC | CASRDTGTGFYNGYTF
TRBJ2-5 | TRBD2 | . | TRBV19 | TGTGCCAGTAGTGCTCGGACTAGCGGGAGTAAAGAGACCCAGTACTTC | CASSARTSGSKETQYF